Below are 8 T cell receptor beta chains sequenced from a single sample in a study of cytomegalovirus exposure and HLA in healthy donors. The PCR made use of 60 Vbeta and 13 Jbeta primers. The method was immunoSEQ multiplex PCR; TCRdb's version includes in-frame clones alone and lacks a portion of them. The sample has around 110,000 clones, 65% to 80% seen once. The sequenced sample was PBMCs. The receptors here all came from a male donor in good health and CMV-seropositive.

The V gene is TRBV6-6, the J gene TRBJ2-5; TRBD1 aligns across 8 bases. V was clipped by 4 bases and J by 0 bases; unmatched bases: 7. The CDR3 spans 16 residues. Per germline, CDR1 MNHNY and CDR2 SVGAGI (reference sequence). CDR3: CASSFAGTGDQETQYF. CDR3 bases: TGTGCCAGCAGTTTCGCTGGGACAGGAGACCAAGAGACCCAGTACTTC.

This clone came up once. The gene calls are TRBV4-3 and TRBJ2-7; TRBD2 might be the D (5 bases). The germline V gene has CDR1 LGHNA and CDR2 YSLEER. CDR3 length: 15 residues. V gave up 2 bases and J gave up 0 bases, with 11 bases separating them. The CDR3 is CASSQLREPSYEQYF. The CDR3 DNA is TGCGCCAGCAGCCAACTTAGGGAGCCCTCCTACGAGCAGTACTTC.

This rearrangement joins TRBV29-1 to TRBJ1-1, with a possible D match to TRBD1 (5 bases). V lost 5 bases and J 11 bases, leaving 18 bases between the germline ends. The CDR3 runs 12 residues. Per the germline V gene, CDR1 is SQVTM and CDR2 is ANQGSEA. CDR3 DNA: TGCAGCGTTCTCCCTCGGGGGGGACCCGCTTTCTTT. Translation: CSVLPRGGPAFF.

CDR3 in amino acids: CASSPIGQGGEKLFF. The CDR3 DNA reads as TGTGCCAGCTCACCAATAGGACAGGGAGGTGAAAAACTGTTTTTT. The V and J genes are TRBV18 and TRBJ1-4, with 8 bases identical to TRBD1. Losses at the gene ends were 2 bases for V and 7 bases for J; bases not matched to a gene: 6. Germline V gene data show CDR1 as KGHSH and CDR2 as LQKENI. The CDR3 consists of 15 residues. The whole variable domain, filled in from reference TRBV18 and TRBJ1-4, reads NAGVMQNPRHLVRRRGQEARLRCSPMKGHSHVYWYRQLPEEGLKFMVYLQKENIIDESGMPKERFSAEFPKEGPSILRIQQVVRGDSAAYFCASSPIGQGGEKLFFGSGTQLSVL.

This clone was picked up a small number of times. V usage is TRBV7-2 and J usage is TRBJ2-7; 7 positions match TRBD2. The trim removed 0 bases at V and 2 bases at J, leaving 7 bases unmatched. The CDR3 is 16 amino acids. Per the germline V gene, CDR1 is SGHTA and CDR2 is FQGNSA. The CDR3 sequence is CASSLAPGGGAYEQYF. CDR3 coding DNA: TGTGCCAGCAGCTTAGCCCCGGGAGGTGGCGCCTACGAGCAGTACTTC.

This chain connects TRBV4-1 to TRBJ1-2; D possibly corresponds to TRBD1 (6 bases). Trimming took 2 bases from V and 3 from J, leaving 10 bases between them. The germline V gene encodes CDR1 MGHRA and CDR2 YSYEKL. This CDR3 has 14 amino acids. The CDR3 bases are TGCGCCAGCAGCCAATCACAGGGAGACTATGGCTACACCTTC. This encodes CASSQSQGDYGYTF.

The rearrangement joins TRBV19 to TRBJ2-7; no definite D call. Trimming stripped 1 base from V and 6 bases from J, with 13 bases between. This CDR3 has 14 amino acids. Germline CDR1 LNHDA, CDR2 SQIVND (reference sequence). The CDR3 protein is CASSIGSRTGEQYF. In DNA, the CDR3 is TGTGCCAGTAGTATAGGTTCCAGAACGGGCGAGCAGTACTTC.

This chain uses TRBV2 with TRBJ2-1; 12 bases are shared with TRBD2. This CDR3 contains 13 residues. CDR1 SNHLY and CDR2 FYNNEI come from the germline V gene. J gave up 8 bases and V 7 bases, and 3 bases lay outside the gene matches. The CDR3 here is CASTASGRDEQFF. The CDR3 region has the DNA TGTGCCAGCACGGCTAGCGGGAGGGATGAGCAGTTCTTC.